Shown below are 31 T cell receptor beta chains from a single sample sequenced in a study of shared clonotypes between healthy human individuals. The protocol was immunoSEQ multiplex PCR, while the TCRdb copy is restricted to in-frame clones and leaves out a portion. The repertoire consists of approximately 620,000 clones, with more than 95% occurring once and the leading ten covering 0.045% to 0.06%. The sequencing input was naive CD4+ T cells sorted from blood. Subset given: CD45RA+ positively selected. The receptors were gathered from a woman in her thirties in good health.

This chain links TRBV6-5 with TRBJ2-1; the match to TRBD1 covers 9 bases. The CDR3 extends over 14 amino acids. Germline lookup yields CDR1 MNHEY and CDR2 SVGAGI. Trimming removed 6 bases from V and 5 bases from J; junction bases left unmatched: 5. CDR3 amino acids: CASRTGTGNNEQFF. The CDR3, as DNA: TGTGCCAGCAGAACCGGGACAGGGAACAATGAGCAGTTCTTC.

The CDR3, as DNA: TGTGCCAGCAGCCCTCTTGGGCGCAGGACTGAAGCTTTCTTT. Encoded protein: CASSPLGRRTEAFF. V usage is TRBV7-9 and J usage is TRBJ1-1, with D uncertain. Germline-derived CDR1 and CDR2 are SEHNR and FQNEAQ (reference sequence). The ends were cut back, 5 bases at V and 5 bases at J, with 15 bases in the middle. CDR3 length: 14 amino acids.

This chain joins TRBV5-1 and TRBJ2-4, with 8 bases that match TRBD2. The CDR3 has 14 amino acids. Germline lookup yields CDR1 SGHRS and CDR2 YFSETQ. Trimming cost V 5 bases and J 6 bases; bases outside gene matches: 7. The CDR3 nucleotides read TGCGCCAGCAGTTCACTAGCGGCTAGAAACATTCAGTACTTC. Its protein product is CASSSLAARNIQYF.

J is TRBJ2-7 and V is TRBV19; weak D call: TRBD2 (6 bases). CDR3 length equals 16 residues. From germline, CDR1 is LNHDA and CDR2 SQIVND (reference sequence). The ends were cut back, 6 bases at V and 5 bases at J, with 23 bases in the middle. The DNA of the CDR3 is TGTGCCAGTAGCGGGCGGGACTCAAGTTGGGGGGACGAGCAGTACTTC. Translating it yields CASSGRDSSWGDEQYF.

The CDR3, as DNA: TGTGCCAGCAGCTCTATTAGAAGGGTAGGGAGCTCTGGGGCCAACGTCCTGACTTTC. It translates to CASSSIRRVGSSGANVLTF. The rearrangement links TRBV11-2 to TRBJ2-6; D might be TRBD2 (5 bases). CDR1 and CDR2 (germline): SGHAT, FQNNGV. Trimming pared 4 bases from V and 0 bases from J, leaving 19 bases between. This CDR3 is built from 19 residues.

This chain joins TRBV6-5 and TRBJ1-3; D is undetermined. Trimming took off 6 bases at V and 4 bases at J, with 7 bases between the two ends. CDR1 and CDR2 from the germline V gene are MNHEY and SVGAGI. This CDR3 comprises 12 residues. The CDR3 coding sequence is TGTGCCAGCAGAACAGCGGGAAACACCATATATTTT. This gives the protein CASRTAGNTIYF.

The chain combines TRBV7-3 with TRBJ2-1; TRBD2 matches 13 bases. The germline CDR1 and CDR2 sequences are SGHTA and FQGTGA. V gave up 5 bases and J gave up 1 base; unmatched junction bases: 5. This CDR3 is built from 17 residues. For the CDR3, the DNA is TGTGCCAGCAGCCCACGGACTAGCGGGAGTTCCTACAATGAGCAGTTCTTC. Amino acid sequence: CASSPRTSGSSYNEQFF. The full variable domain, completed using reference TRBV7-3 and TRBJ2-1, is GAGVSQTPSNKVTEKGKYVELRCDPISGHTALYWYRQSLGQGPEFLIYFQGTGAADDSGLPNDRFFAVRPEGSVSTLKIQRTERGDSAVYLCASSPRTSGSSYNEQFFGPGTRLTVL.

The V and J genes are TRBV7-3 and TRBJ2-1; unclear D gene. This CDR3 is built from 15 residues. The V gene's germline CDR1 is SGHTA and CDR2 FQGTGA. Trimming removed 5 bases at V and 0 bases at J, with 11 bases between. The CDR3 bases are TGTGCCAGCAGCCTCCTTGACCGCTCCTACAATGAGCAGTTCTTC. Encoded protein: CASSLLDRSYNEQFF.

Only a few counts were recorded for this clone. This sequence joins TRBV30 and TRBJ1-1; D gene ambiguous. The V end lost 4 bases, the J end lost 3 bases, and 6 bases lay between the germline ends. This CDR3 is built from 11 residues. Germline V gene data show CDR1 as GTSNPN and CDR2 as SVGIG (reference sequence). CDR3 coding DNA: TGTGCCTGGACGCCGCACACTGAAGCTTTCTTT. Translating it yields CAWTPHTEAFF.

The J gene is TRBJ2-1, the V gene TRBV5-1; D remains unclear. Germline V gene lookup returns CDR1 SGHRS and CDR2 YFSETQ. The CDR3 loop spans 16 amino acids. V gave up 4 bases and J gave up 0 bases, with 14 bases separating them. CDR3 sequence: CASSPHNFYSYNEQFF. The CDR3 DNA sequence: TGCGCCAGCAGCCCACACAATTTTTACTCCTACAATGAGCAGTTCTTC.

The gene calls are TRBV6-5 and TRBJ2-5, with 7 bases that match TRBD1. CDR1 and CDR2 (germline): MNHEY, SVGAGI. The CDR3 has 14 amino acids. V lost 2 bases, J lost 1 base, and 1 base stayed unmatched. CDR3 region: CASSYRTGQETQYF. In DNA form, the CDR3 reads TGTGCCAGCAGTTACCGGACAGGCCAAGAGACCCAGTACTTC.

The chain employs TRBV11-3 and TRBJ2-4, with 7 bases lining up with TRBD2. There are 14 residues in the CDR3. Germline CDR1 and CDR2: SGHNT and YENEEA. V dropped 5 bases and J dropped 1; count of bases not matched to a gene: 2. CDR3: CASSGRGAKNIQYF. CDR3 sequence (DNA): TGTGCCAGCAGCGGGAGGGGTGCCAAAAACATTCAGTACTTC.

The chain joins TRBV4-1 to TRBJ2-3; 14 nucleotides match TRBD2. From germline, CDR1 is MGHRA and CDR2 YSYEKL. After removal of 2 bases from V and 7 bases from J, the junction contained 5 bases not matched to a gene. The CDR3 loop spans 16 amino acids. CDR3 in DNA: TGCGCCAGCAGCCAAACCGGGACTAGCGGGAGAAATACGCAGTATTTT. Its translation: CASSQTGTSGRNTQYF.

The rearrangement links TRBV4-3 to TRBJ2-3; D gene unclear. The CDR3 length is 11 residues. Germline-derived CDR1 and CDR2 are LGHNA and YSLEER. The V end was cut by 2 bases, the J end by 3 bases, with 0 bases between. In nucleotides, the CDR3 is TGCGCCAGCAGCCAAACAGATACGCAGTATTTT. Protein sequence: CASSQTDTQYF.

This rearrangement joins TRBV6-5 to TRBJ1-1; TRBD1 might be the D (6 bases). CDR1 MNHEY and CDR2 SVGAGI come from the germline V gene. The V end lost 10 bases, the J end lost 1 base, and 10 bases lay between the germline ends. The CDR3 length is 12 residues. In nucleotides, the CDR3 is TGTGCCACCGAGGGGGGGAACACTGAAGCTTTCTTT. It is translated as CATEGGNTEAFF.

CDR3 DNA: TGTGCCAGCAGCCCGTCAAAGCGCGGCCAAGAGACCCAGTACTTC. Amino acid sequence: CASSPSKRGQETQYF. This chain uses TRBV5-4 with TRBJ2-5, with D unresolved. In germline, CDR1 is SGHNT, CDR2 YYREEE (reference sequence). The germline V and J ends were trimmed by 4 bases and 1 base, with 14 bases remaining between them. This CDR3 comprises 15 residues.

The J gene is TRBJ2-7, the V gene TRBV28, with D possibly matching TRBD1 (6 bases). The CDR3 has 14 residues. The germline V and J ends were trimmed by 3 bases and 6 bases, with 15 bases remaining between them. The germline CDR1 and CDR2 sequences are MDHEN and SYDVKM. The CDR3 region has the DNA TGTGCCAGCAGTTTGGTTCAGGGGTTTATCGAGCAGTACTTC. As protein: CASSLVQGFIEQYF. Looking up the rest from reference TRBV28 and TRBJ2-7 gives the full variable domain: DVKVTQSSRYLVKRTGEKVFLECVQDMDHENMFWYRQDPGLGLRLIYFSYDVKMKEKGDIPEGYSVSREKKERFSLILESASTNQTSMYLCASSLVQGFIEQYFGPGTRLTVT.

CDR3 DNA: TGCGCCAGCAGCTACGGGACAACAAGGGATGAGCAGTTCTTC. This codes for CASSYGTTRDEQFF. J is TRBJ2-1 and V is TRBV5-1; D is possibly TRBD1 (6 bases). Germline assignment: CDR1 SGHRS and CDR2 YFSETQ. Trimming removed 3 bases from V and 8 bases from J, with 15 bases in between. The CDR3 length is 14 residues.

This chain uses TRBV18 with TRBJ1-1; D is undetermined. V was cut by 3 bases and J by 5 bases, with 19 bases left in between. The CDR3 totals 16 residues. Germline CDR1 KGHSH, CDR2 LQKENI. CDR3 coding DNA: TGTGCCAGCTCACCCCAGGAAGCGGTTGGTGGTACTGAAGCTTTCTTT. Translation: CASSPQEAVGGTEAFF.

The V gene is TRBV6-1, the J gene TRBJ2-7; no definite D call. Germline V gene data show CDR1 as MNHNS and CDR2 as SASEGT. CDR3 size: 13 residues. V was cut by 0 bases and J by 3 bases, with 6 bases left in between. The CDR3 nucleotides are TGTGCCAGCAGTGAAGCCCTTAACTACGAGCAGTACTTC. Translating gives CASSEALNYEQYF.

The chain is built from TRBV6-1 and TRBJ1-1; the D is unclear. In germline, CDR1 is MNHNS, CDR2 SASEGT. The CDR3 is 13 residues long. V was trimmed by 7 bases and J by 1 base, leaving 10 bases between them. For the CDR3, the DNA is TGTGCCAGCATATACAGTAAGAACACTGAAGCTTTCTTT. Translating gives CASIYSKNTEAFF.

The V and J genes are TRBV10-3 and TRBJ2-7, with 10 positions matching TRBD1. Trimming at V came to 5 bases and at J to 3 bases, leaving 4 bases not matched to a gene. Germline V gene data show CDR1 as ENHRY and CDR2 as SYGVKD. The CDR3 contains 14 residues. The CDR3 sequence is CAISRTGGDYEQYF. CDR3 coding DNA: TGTGCCATCAGTAGGACAGGGGGGGACTACGAGCAGTACTTC.

The V gene is TRBV28, the J gene TRBJ2-5; the match to TRBD2 covers 7 bases. The end of the DNA is better explained by TRBJ2-7, so the J call may be wrong. The CDR3 totals 13 residues. Germline V CDR1 and CDR2: MDHEN, SYDVKM. The CDR3 region is CASSKAGVLEQYF. CDR3 DNA sequence: TGTGCCAGCAGTAAGGCGGGAGTTCTCGAGCAGTACTTC.

The CDR3 loop reads CASSSGQWYEQYF. DNA for the CDR3: TGTGCCAGCAGTTCGGGACAGTGGTACGAGCAGTACTTC. V and J are TRBV28 and TRBJ2-7; 7 positions agree with TRBD1. V shed 4 bases and J 4 bases; nucleotides not matched to a gene: 4. This CDR3 has 13 amino acids. CDR1 is MDHEN and CDR2 is SYDVKM in the germline V gene.

This rearrangement joins TRBV29-1 to TRBJ2-3; TRBD2 matches at 7 bases. Germline V gives CDR1 SQVTM, CDR2 ANQGSEA. This CDR3 region has 12 residues. V lost 7 bases and J lost 8; bases outside the gene matches: 9. CDR3 bases: TGCAGCGCCGGGACTACCCTCGTTACGCAGTATTTT. Encoded protein: CSAGTTLVTQYF.

The chain is built from TRBV27 and TRBJ2-1; no firm D call. Germline V gene data show CDR1 as MNHEY and CDR2 as SMNVEV (reference sequence). V shed 6 bases and J shed 5 bases, with 17 bases lying between them. This CDR3 comprises 15 residues. The CDR3 spells CASSPVGWGNNEQFF. CDR3 DNA sequence: TGTGCCAGCAGCCCCGTCGGTTGGGGAAACAATGAGCAGTTCTTC.

V gene TRBV7-8 combines with J gene TRBJ2-1; D remains unclear. CDR1 is SGHVS and CDR2 is FQNEAQ in the germline V gene. V was clipped by 0 bases and J by 4 bases, with 10 bases between them. The CDR3 spans 15 residues. The CDR3 loop is CASSLAGYLYNEQFF. The CDR3 bases are TGTGCCAGCAGCTTAGCCGGCTACCTTTACAATGAGCAGTTCTTC. The full variable domain, its missing parts supplied by reference TRBV7-8 and TRBJ2-1, is GAGVSQSPRYKVAKRGQDVALRCDPISGHVSLFWYQQALGQGPEFLTYFQNEAQLDKSGLPSDRFFAERPEGSVSTLKIQRTQQEDSAVYLCASSLAGYLYNEQFFGPGTRLTVL.

The genes are TRBV6-1 and TRBJ2-1; TRBD2 aligns across 11 bases. The CDR3 consists of 15 residues. Trimming cost V 5 bases and J 8 bases; bases outside gene matches: 8. Germline assignment: CDR1 MNHNS and CDR2 SASEGT. CDR3 nucleotide sequence: TGTGCCAGCAGTACTACTAGCGGGAGTGTCTATGAGCAGTTCTTC. Encoded protein: CASSTTSGSVYEQFF.

This clone was observed a handful of times. Distinct nucleotide sequences in the sample also encode this CDR3. This chain links TRBV30 with TRBJ1-1; D gene uncertain. Germline V gives CDR1 GTSNPN, CDR2 SVGIG (reference sequence). Deletions cut 2 bases from V and 0 bases from J, with 1 base between. This CDR3 region has 11 residues. Here the CDR3 reads CAWSLNTEAFF. The CDR3 DNA is TGTGCCTGGAGTTTGAACACTGAAGCTTTCTTT.

The chain carries TRBV5-1 and TRBJ1-4; weak D call: TRBD1 (5 bases). Germline lookup yields CDR1 SGHRS and CDR2 YFSETQ. Trimming left V 4 bases short and J 8 bases short, with 15 bases between. There are 14 residues in the CDR3. The CDR3 DNA reads as TGCGCCAGCAGCCCAGGGACCATAGGGGAAAAACTGTTTTTT. It encodes CASSPGTIGEKLFF.

The V gene is TRBV2, the J gene TRBJ2-1; the match to TRBD2 covers 8 bases. From germline, CDR1 is SNHLY and CDR2 FYNNEI. V gave up 7 bases and J gave up 4 bases; unmatched junction bases: 6. This CDR3 region has 14 residues. The CDR3, as DNA: TGTGCCAGCATTGTACTAGCGGTATACAATGAGCAGTTCTTC. Translated, it gives CASIVLAVYNEQFF.